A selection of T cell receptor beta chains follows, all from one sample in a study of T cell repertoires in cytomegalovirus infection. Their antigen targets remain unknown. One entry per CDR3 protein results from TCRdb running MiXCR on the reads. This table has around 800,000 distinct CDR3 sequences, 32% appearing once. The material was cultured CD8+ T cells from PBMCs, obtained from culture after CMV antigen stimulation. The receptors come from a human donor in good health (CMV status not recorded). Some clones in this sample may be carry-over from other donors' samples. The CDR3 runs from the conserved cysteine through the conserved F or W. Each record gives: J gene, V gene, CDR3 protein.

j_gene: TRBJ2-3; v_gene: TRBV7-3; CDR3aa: CVSSFTGSSTDTQYF
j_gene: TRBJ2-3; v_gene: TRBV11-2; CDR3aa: CASSSPTLLTDTQYF
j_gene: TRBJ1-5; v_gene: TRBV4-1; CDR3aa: CASSPARSNQPQHF
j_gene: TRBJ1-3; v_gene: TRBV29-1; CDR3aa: CSVGVPNFTGNTIYF
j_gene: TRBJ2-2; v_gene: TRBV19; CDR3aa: CASSMSKTAGELFF
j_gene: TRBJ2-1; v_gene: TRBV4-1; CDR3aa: CASSPYPRGDEQFF
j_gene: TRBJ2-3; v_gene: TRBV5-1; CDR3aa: CASSLTVQITDTQYF
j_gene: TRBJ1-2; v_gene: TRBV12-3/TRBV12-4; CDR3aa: CASSDGGGNYGYTF
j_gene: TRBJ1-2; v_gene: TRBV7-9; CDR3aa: CASSLPAHYGYTF
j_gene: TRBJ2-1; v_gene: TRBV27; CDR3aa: CASSWGLGDDEQFF